This paragraph covers one T cell receptor beta chain sequence. This entry comes from a study of blood T cell repertoires in COVID-19. Whole-study context: COVID-19 samples from acute and convalescent phases originated in the United States, Italy and Spain. From T cells, B-cell-depleted T cells, or PBMCs came the material, which was cDNA or gDNA.

Per the original methods: Estimation of nucleated cell counts relied on the amplification of reference gene primers. Libraries were prepared by immunoSEQ multiplex PCR; TCRdb keeps only in-frame clonotypes and omits some of them. V, J and clone size reflect that table, while D and trimming were determined from the DNA. The sample has about 190,000 clones; about 88% are singletons. Germline values: CDR1 SGHAT, CDR2 FQNNGV. After removal of 4 bases from V and 4 bases from J, the junction contained 3 bases not matched to a gene. This CDR3 has 13 residues. The J gene is TRBJ1-1, the V gene TRBV11-2; 7 positions match TRBD1. The source is a woman between 40 and 50 years old who had recovered from COVID-19. Sequenced: peripheral blood. The CDR3 loop reads CASSWAGGTEAFF. The CDR3 DNA follows: TGTGCCAGCAGCTGGGCAGGGGGCACTGAAGCTTTCTTT.